This is a list of T cell receptor beta chains from one sample in a study of blood T cell repertoires in COVID-19. Libraries were prepared by immunoSEQ multiplex PCR; TCRdb keeps only in-frame clonotypes and omits some of them. The table lists under 300,000 clones, 86% of them singletons. Sequencing was done on a sample of peripheral blood. The receptors shown here come from an elderly man with acute or convalescent COVID-19. The CDR3 runs from the conserved cysteine through the conserved F or W. The order of the fields is CDR3 protein, J gene, V gene, CDR3 length.

CASSQDLAPGLSGNTIYF | TRBJ1-3 | TRBV14 | 18
CASKKELAGDATQYF | TRBJ2-3 | TRBV11-1 | 15
CATSEGGAGANVLTF | TRBJ2-6 | TRBV24-1 | 15
CASRPMTGVNQPQHF | TRBJ1-5 | TRBV27 | 15
CASSQGLAGFNEQFF | TRBJ2-1 | TRBV3-1/TRBV3-2 | 15
CASSLPGIPVTEAFF | TRBJ1-1 | TRBV7-2 | 15
CASSIRRGGTDTQYF | TRBJ2-3 | TRBV19 | 15
CASRPTEYNSPLHF | TRBJ1-6 | TRBV6-5 | 14
CASSLGQNYGYTF | TRBJ1-2 | TRBV12-3/TRBV12-4 | 13
CASSHGGRETQYF | TRBJ2-5 | TRBV6-2/TRBV6-3 | 13
CASSQDPVGGYTF | TRBJ1-2 | TRBV3-1/TRBV3-2 | 13
CASSDERGTREPQHF | TRBJ1-5 | TRBV19 | 15
CASSPLGTSGGYTQYF | TRBJ2-5 | TRBV7-2 | 16
CASSPGVANTYEQYF | TRBJ2-7 | TRBV3-1/TRBV3-2 | 15
CASGTGSHQETQYF | TRBJ2-5 | TRBV2 | 14
CASSLGRPYGYTF | TRBJ1-2 | TRBV6-5 | 13
CASSQSTGNEQYF | TRBJ2-7 | TRBV4-2 | 13
CASTKSGQEIYNSPLHF | TRBJ1-6 | TRBV5-4 | 17
CASSLFGRGDEKLFF | TRBJ1-4 | TRBV5-1 | 15
CASSLLGVASGANVLTF | TRBJ2-6 | TRBV5-1 | 17
CASSQQGVTEAFF | TRBJ1-1 | TRBV14 | 13
CASSFTTRGGASYNSPLHF | TRBJ1-6 | TRBV5-5 | 19
CASSGASSNQPQHF | TRBJ1-5 | TRBV19 | 14
CASSLGLPNTGELFF | TRBJ2-2 | TRBV21-1 | 15
CASSLGGMNTGELFF | TRBJ2-2 | TRBV5-1 | 15
CASHPGEGAFGEQYF | TRBJ2-7 | TRBV23-1 | 15
CASSPQGVRFYTF | TRBJ1-2 | TRBV2 | 13
CASSQDTSGGPLYNEQFF | TRBJ2-1 | TRBV4-2 | 18
CATSRDRGLLYEQYF | TRBJ2-7 | TRBV15 | 15
CASRQGYSNQPQHF | TRBJ1-5 | TRBV7-8 | 14
CASSLVGQTYNEQFF | TRBJ2-1 | TRBV7-9 | 15
CASRPGTGESQPQHF | TRBJ1-5 | TRBV6-5 | 15
CASSRRTGDTEAFF | TRBJ1-1 | TRBV18 | 14
CASSYSPRGSYNEQFF | TRBJ2-1 | TRBV6-5 | 16
CASSSGLPNTGELFF | TRBJ2-2 | TRBV6-5 | 15
CASSFIPNNEQFF | TRBJ2-1 | TRBV14 | 13
CASSQASGSGEFNTGELFF | TRBJ2-2 | TRBV4-2 | 19
CASSQGPVEAFF | TRBJ1-1 | TRBV3-1/TRBV3-2 | 12
CASSIAGGGTEAFF | TRBJ1-1 | TRBV19 | 14
CASSVGGSGHQETQYF | TRBJ2-5 | TRBV9 | 16
CASSQDRGGAGNTIYF | TRBJ1-3 | TRBV4-1 | 16
CASRRQGATDTQYF | TRBJ2-3 | TRBV11-2 | 14
CASSDQGPPNTGELFF | TRBJ2-2 | TRBV2 | 16
CASSGGTGGGGQPQHF | TRBJ1-5 | TRBV19 | 16
CASRQDGANVLTF | TRBJ2-6 | TRBV6-5 | 13
CASSAGQGAFFLHF | TRBJ1-6 | TRBV5-1 | 14
CASSLYPGKDTEAFF | TRBJ1-1 | TRBV5-6 | 15
CASSIVTPSSYNEQFF | TRBJ2-1 | TRBV19 | 16
CASSLQGPSEQYF | TRBJ2-7 | TRBV5-8 | 13
CAISESRGQGNEKLFF | TRBJ1-4 | TRBV10-3 | 16
CASSSIAGRQETQYF | TRBJ2-5 | TRBV5-1 | 15
CASSLYGRGGDYEQYF | TRBJ2-7 | TRBV11-2 | 16
CASSSGQGPPGKLFF | TRBJ1-4 | TRBV28 | 15